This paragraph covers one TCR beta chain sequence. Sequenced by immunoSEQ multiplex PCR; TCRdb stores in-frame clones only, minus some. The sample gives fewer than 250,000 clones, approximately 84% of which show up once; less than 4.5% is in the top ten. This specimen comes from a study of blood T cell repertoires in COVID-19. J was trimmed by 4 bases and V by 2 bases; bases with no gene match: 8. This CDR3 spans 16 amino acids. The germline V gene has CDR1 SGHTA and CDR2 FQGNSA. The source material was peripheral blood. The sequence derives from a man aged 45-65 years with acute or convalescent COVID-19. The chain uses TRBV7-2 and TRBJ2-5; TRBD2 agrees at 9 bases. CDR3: CASSLWSGGLGETQYF. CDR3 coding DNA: TGTGCCAGCAGCTTATGGAGCGGGGGGCTCGGAGAGACCCAGTACTTC.